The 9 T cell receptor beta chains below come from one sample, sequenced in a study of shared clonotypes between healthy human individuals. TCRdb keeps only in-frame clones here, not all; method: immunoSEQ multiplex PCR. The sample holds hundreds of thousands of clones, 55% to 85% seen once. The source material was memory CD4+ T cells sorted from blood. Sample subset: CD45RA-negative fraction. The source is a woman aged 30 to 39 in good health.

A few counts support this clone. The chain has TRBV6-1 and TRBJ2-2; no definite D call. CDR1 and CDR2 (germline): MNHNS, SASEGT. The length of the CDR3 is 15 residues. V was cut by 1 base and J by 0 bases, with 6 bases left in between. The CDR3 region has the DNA TGTGCCAGCAGTGAAGGCCCTACGAACACCGGGGAGCTGTTTTTT. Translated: CASSEGPTNTGELFF.

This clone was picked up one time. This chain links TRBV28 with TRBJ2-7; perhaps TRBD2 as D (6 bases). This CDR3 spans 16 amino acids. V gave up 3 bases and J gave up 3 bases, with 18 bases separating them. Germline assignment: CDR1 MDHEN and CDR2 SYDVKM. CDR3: CASSFGTGKSDYEQYF. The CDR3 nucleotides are TGTGCCAGCAGTTTCGGGACTGGGAAGAGTGACTACGAGCAGTACTTC.

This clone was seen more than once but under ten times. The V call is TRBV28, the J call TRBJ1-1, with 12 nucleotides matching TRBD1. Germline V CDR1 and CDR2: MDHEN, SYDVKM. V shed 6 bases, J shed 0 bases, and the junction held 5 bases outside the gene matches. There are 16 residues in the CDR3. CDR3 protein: CASRPGQGAMNTEAFF. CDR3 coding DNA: TGTGCCAGCAGACCGGGACAGGGGGCGATGAACACTGAAGCTTTCTTT. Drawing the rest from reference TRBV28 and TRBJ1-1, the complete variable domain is DVKVTQSSRYLVKRTGEKVFLECVQDMDHENMFWYRQDPGLGLRLIYFSYDVKMKEKGDIPEGYSVSREKKERFSLILESASTNQTSMYLCASRPGQGAMNTEAFFGQGTRLTVV.

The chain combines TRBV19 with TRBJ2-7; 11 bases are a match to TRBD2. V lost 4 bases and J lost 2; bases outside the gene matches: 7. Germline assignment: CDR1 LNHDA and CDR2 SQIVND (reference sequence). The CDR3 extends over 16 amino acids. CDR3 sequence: CASSTQLAGATYEQYF. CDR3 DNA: TGTGCCAGTAGTACCCAACTAGCGGGAGCCACCTACGAGCAGTACTTC.

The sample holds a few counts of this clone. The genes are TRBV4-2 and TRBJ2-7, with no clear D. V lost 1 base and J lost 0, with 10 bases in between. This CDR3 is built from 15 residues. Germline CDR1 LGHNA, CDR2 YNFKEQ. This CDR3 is CASSQGGSRSYEQYF. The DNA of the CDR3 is TGTGCCAGCAGCCAAGGCGGTTCCCGCTCCTACGAGCAGTACTTC.

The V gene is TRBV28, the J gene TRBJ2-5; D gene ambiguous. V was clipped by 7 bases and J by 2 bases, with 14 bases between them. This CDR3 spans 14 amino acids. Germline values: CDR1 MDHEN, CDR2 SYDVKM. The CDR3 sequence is CASTSDPIQETQYF. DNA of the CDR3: TGTGCCAGCACTTCGGACCCTATTCAAGAGACCCAGTACTTC.

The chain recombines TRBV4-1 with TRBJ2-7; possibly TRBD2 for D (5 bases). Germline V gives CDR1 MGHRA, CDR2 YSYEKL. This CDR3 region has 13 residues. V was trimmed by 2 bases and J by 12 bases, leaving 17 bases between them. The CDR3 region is CASSQLDGIRRYF. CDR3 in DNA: TGCGCCAGCAGCCAATTAGACGGGATCCGGCGGTACTTC.

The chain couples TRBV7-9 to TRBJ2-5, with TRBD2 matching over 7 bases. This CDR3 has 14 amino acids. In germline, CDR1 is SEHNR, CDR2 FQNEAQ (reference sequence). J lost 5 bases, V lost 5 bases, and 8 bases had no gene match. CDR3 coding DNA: TGTGCCAGCAGCCCCCGGGACTACTGGGAGACCCAGTACTTC. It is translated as CASSPRDYWETQYF.

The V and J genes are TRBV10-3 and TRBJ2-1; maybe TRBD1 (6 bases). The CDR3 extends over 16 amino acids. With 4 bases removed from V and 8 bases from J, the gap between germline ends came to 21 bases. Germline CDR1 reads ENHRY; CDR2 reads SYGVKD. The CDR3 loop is CAISGRGRGITDEQFF. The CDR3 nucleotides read TGTGCCATCAGTGGAAGGGGGAGAGGGATTACGGATGAGCAGTTCTTC.